A single T cell receptor beta chain is shown here with its context. Its antigen remains unidentified. Qualities for individual bases were not recorded, and no much larger clone is one base off. The record originates from a study of blood T cell repertoires in COVID-19 (dated by TCRdb to 2018 to 2020). A note on the overall study: Collaborator samples came from the United States, Italy and Spain and covered acute and convalescent phases of COVID-19. The material from the prospective study consisted of cDNA or gDNA derived from T cells, B-cell-depleted T cells, or PBMCs. The dataset comprised deeply sampled blood TCRbeta repertoires from subjects exposed to, actively infected with, or recovered from COVID-19. The repertoires were released in a freely available public database meant as a resource for research on the immune response to SARS-CoV-2. Samples came from the ongoing ImmuneRACE study (first 160 participants) plus 1,254 subjects from 6 global collaborators. The sample metadata nearly always contained a de-identified subject ID, COVID-19 status, age in years and sex. Where HLA class I and class II types were available, the types were taken from metadata supplied by the sample provider, not from assay-based typing. Broader findings and caveats from the paper: The quantity of clinical and demographic metadata differed by source and by participant and was supplied without curation.

In Seattle, one collaborating source enrolled patients while the infection was active and tracked those patients longitudinally over the course of disease. Collaborating institutions collected whole blood in K2EDTA tubes following their own protocols. For TCRbeta analysis, collaborator samples were shipped as frozen whole blood, as isolated PBMCs, or as DNA extracted from either sample type. The immunoSEQ Assay, a bias-controlled multiplex PCR, was used to amplify TCRbeta CDR3 regions from genomic DNA. The authors' analysis ran thus. Nucleated cell counts per sample were estimated from amplification of reference gene primers within the assay. To quantify the absolute abundance of each unique TCRbeta CDR3 rearrangement, sequence reads were collapsed and filtered. For each sample, productive Simpson clonality was calculated by taking the square root of Simpson's diversity index across productive rearrangements. TCRdb's version of the immuneACCESS table is confined to in-frame rearrangements and falls short of the full clone set. An unresolved V gene accounts for under half of the shortfall where checked; the remainder is of unknown origin. That table is the source of V, J and clone size, and D and trimming were worked out from the DNA. Here the sample has a few hundred thousand clones; over 85% occur a single time. The ten largest clones represent 3% to 4.5% of the sample.

CDR1 and CDR2 (SGHRS, YFSETQ) derive from the germline V gene. Including the terminal cysteine and phenylalanine, the CDR3 comprises 14 residues. Of all the DNA, just the CDR3 is kept, 42 bases in frame from base 1. Clipping removes 5 bases from V and 1 base from J, with 3 as the unmatched junction base count. This clonotype originated in a woman aged 55-70 years with COVID-19, enrolled during active disease. Material for sequencing was peripheral blood. The chain employs TRBV5-1 and TRBJ2-5; 9 nucleotides in the junction match TRBD2. The nucleotide sequence is given as TGCGCCAGCAGTCCAGCGGGGGGCCAAGAGACCCAGTACTTC. The resulting protein is CASSPAGGQETQYF.